Given below is one T cell receptor beta chain in context. What it binds is unknown. The entry originates in a study of blood T cells in healthy people across ages. General study findings and limits: Conclusively comparing naive with antigen-experienced cells was impossible with unsorted PBMCs.

Alongside a J-beta primer mix, a sample-barcoded 5' primer served in a second PCR lasting roughly 6 to 11 cycles. MiXCR, applied by TCRdb to the 5' RACE reads, yields one record per CDR3 protein. Of over 950,000 distinct CDR3 sequences listed, more than 30% are singletons. Sequences were obtained from blood. The sequence was obtained from a man aged 18 to 29 in good health.

The CDR3 DNA reads as TGTGCCAGCAGCCCCCCCTTTTCAGATACGCAGTATTTT. Amino acids: CASSPPFSDTQYF. V is TRBV28 and J is TRBJ2-3, with D uncertain. The CDR3 runs 13 residues. Germline CDR1 MDHEN, CDR2 SYDVKM. Trimming removed 6 bases from V and 4 bases from J, with 11 bases in between.